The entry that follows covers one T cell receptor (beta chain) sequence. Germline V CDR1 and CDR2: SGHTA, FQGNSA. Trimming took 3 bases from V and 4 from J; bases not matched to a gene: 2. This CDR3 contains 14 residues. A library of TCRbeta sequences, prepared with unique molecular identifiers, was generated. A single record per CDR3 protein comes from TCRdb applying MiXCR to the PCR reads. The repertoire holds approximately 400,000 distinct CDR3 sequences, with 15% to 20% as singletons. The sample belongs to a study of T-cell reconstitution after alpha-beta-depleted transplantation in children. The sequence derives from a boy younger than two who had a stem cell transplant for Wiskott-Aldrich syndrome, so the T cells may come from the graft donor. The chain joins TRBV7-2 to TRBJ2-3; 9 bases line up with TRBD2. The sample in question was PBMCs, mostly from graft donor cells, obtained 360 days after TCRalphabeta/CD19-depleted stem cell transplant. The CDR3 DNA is TGTGCCAGCAGCTTTAGCGGGGGATCAGATACGCAGTATTTT. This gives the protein CASSFSGGSDTQYF.